Each of the 12 T cell receptor beta chains below was sequenced from the same sample in a study of T cell responses to AZD1222 COVID-19 vaccine (dated by TCRdb to the early 2020s). The time point label corresponds to: baseline before first vaccination. The library was prepared using the immunoSEQ multiplex PCR assay. Sourced from immuneACCESS, this table was stored by TCRdb with only in-frame sequences that have V and J called. A share of the clones is absent; for the studies checked, an unresolved V gene accounts for under half, and the remainder has no known explanation. Counted in this sample were about 110,000 clones; over 80% of them appeared once. The ten largest clonotypes hold 4% to 6% of the sample. Here the sequenced sample was peripheral blood, taken on day 0 of AZD1222 vaccination. These receptors were taken from an adult in good health.

The chain uses TRBV7-2 and TRBJ2-5, with 7 bases lining up with TRBD1. The J segment lost 4 bases and the V segment lost 1 base, leaving 6 bases of the junction unmatched. The CDR3 is 15 residues long. Germline V lookup: CDR1 SGHTA, CDR2 FQGNSA. CDR3 bases: TGTGCCAGCAGCTTAGGACAGGGAGCCCGAGAGACCCAGTACTTC. Amino acid sequence: CASSLGQGARETQYF.

The chain employs TRBV6-5 and TRBJ1-6; 8 bases are shared with TRBD1. V dropped 5 bases and J dropped 5; count of bases not matched to a gene: 5. Germline CDR1 is MNHEY and CDR2 is SVGAGI. The CDR3 is made up of 15 amino acids. This CDR3 reads CASSQRQGNNSPLHF. The CDR3 coding sequence is TGTGCCAGCAGTCAAAGACAGGGGAATAATTCACCCCTCCACTTT.

The chain couples TRBV24-1 to TRBJ2-5, with a weak D call TRBD2 (7 bases). Germline V gene data show CDR1 as KGHDR and CDR2 as SFDVKD. The CDR3 runs to 13 residues. V was pared by 9 bases and J by 3 bases, with 13 bases between. This CDR3 is CATGRAGEETQYF. The DNA of the CDR3 is TGTGCCACCGGGAGGGCAGGGGAAGAGACCCAGTACTTC.

The chain links TRBV7-8 to TRBJ2-2; 8 bases match TRBD2. V lost 2 bases to trimming and J lost 3 bases; unmatched junction nucleotides: 8. CDR1 is SGHVS, CDR2 FQNEAQ, per germline. The length of the CDR3 is 17 residues. CDR3 sequence (DNA): TGTGCCAGCAGCTTATTTGATTCTAGCGGGTACACCGGGGAGCTGTTTTTT. Its protein is CASSLFDSSGYTGELFF.

The rearrangement joins TRBV5-8 to TRBJ2-7, with D maybe TRBD1 (6 bases). The germline CDR1 and CDR2 sequences are SGHTS and YDEGEE. The CDR3 has 13 residues. Trimming took off 2 bases at V and 4 bases at J, with 10 bases between the two ends. CDR3 DNA sequence: TGTGCCAGCAGCTTACTAACAGGGTACGAGCAGTACTTC. Protein sequence: CASSLLTGYEQYF.

The J gene is TRBJ1-4, the V gene TRBV10-3; 7 bases match TRBD1. Germline assignment: CDR1 ENHRY and CDR2 SYGVKD. The CDR3 sequence is 13 residues long. Unmatched junction bases numbered 6, after V lost 7 bases and J lost 7 bases. CDR3 region: CAIKGGFSEKLFF. CDR3 nucleotides: TGTGCCATCAAAGGGGGCTTTAGTGAAAAACTGTTTTTT.

The chain employs TRBV14 and TRBJ1-5, with no clear D. The V end was cut by 4 bases, the J end by 0 bases, with 4 bases between. This CDR3 region has 13 residues. Germline V gene data show CDR1 as SGHDN and CDR2 as FVKESK. The CDR3 nucleotides read TGTGCCAGCAGCCGAAATAGCAATCAGCCCCAGCATTTT. Protein: CASSRNSNQPQHF.

V is TRBV2 and J is TRBJ1-5, with 11 bases identical to TRBD1. V shed 4 bases and J 5 bases; nucleotides not matched to a gene: 1. Germline V gene lookup returns CDR1 SNHLY and CDR2 FYNNEI. This CDR3 is built from 14 residues. The CDR3 nucleotides are TGTGCCAGCAGTGGGACAGGGGGCGATCAGCCCCAGCATTTT. Residues: CASSGTGGDQPQHF.

The chain couples TRBV4-1 to TRBJ2-7; 10 nucleotides align to TRBD1. Germline V gene sequence: CDR1 MGHRA, CDR2 YSYEKL. CDR3 size: 15 residues. Germline trimming cut 1 base from V and 3 bases from J; bases unmatched to any gene: 3. The CDR3 sequence is CASSQAWTGGYEQYF. In DNA, the CDR3 is TGCGCCAGCAGCCAAGCGTGGACAGGGGGCTACGAGCAGTACTTC.

The chain has TRBV5-1 and TRBJ2-3; tentatively, D is TRBD1 (6 bases). This CDR3 spans 15 amino acids. V dropped 5 bases and J dropped 4 bases, with 17 bases sitting between them. Per germline, CDR1 SGHRS and CDR2 YFSETQ. The CDR3 nucleotides read TGCGCCAGCAGGCCAGGGGCATCCTCGGCAGATACGCAGTATTTT. It is translated as CASRPGASSADTQYF.

J is TRBJ2-7 and V is TRBV20-1; TRBD1 agrees at 9 bases. The CDR3 sequence is 11 residues long. The trim removed 3 bases at V and 11 bases at J, leaving 5 bases unmatched. The germline V gene encodes CDR1 DFQATT and CDR2 SNEGSKA (reference sequence). This CDR3 is CSARTGGKKYF. The CDR3 DNA is TGCAGTGCTAGGACAGGGGGTAAGAAGTACTTC.

The chain joins TRBV5-1 to TRBJ1-3; D uncertain. V lost 4 bases to trimming and J lost 0 bases, with 11 bases between them. CDR3 size: 15 residues. The germline gives CDR1 SGHRS, CDR2 YFSETQ. CDR3 in DNA: TGCGCCAGCAGCCCTCGGTTAGGCTCTGGAAACACCATATATTTT. Its translation is CASSPRLGSGNTIYF.